This TCR beta chain was recovered during a study of blood T cell repertoires in COVID-19. Assay: immunoSEQ multiplex PCR; the TCRdb copy retains only in-frame clones and omits some. The table includes under 350,000 clones, more than 75% detected once. The CDR3 has 14 residues. Per germline, CDR1 SGDLS and CDR2 YYNGEE. The germline V and J ends were trimmed by 0 bases and 5 bases, with 9 bases remaining between them. The chain recombines TRBV9 with TRBJ2-1; D is unclear. This clonotype was obtained from a man between 70 and 80 years old with acute or convalescent COVID-19. The sequenced sample consisted of peripheral blood. The CDR3 nucleotides read TGTGCCAGCAGCGTAGAGACTTTTGACAATGAGCAGTTCTTC. Protein sequence: CASSVETFDNEQFF.